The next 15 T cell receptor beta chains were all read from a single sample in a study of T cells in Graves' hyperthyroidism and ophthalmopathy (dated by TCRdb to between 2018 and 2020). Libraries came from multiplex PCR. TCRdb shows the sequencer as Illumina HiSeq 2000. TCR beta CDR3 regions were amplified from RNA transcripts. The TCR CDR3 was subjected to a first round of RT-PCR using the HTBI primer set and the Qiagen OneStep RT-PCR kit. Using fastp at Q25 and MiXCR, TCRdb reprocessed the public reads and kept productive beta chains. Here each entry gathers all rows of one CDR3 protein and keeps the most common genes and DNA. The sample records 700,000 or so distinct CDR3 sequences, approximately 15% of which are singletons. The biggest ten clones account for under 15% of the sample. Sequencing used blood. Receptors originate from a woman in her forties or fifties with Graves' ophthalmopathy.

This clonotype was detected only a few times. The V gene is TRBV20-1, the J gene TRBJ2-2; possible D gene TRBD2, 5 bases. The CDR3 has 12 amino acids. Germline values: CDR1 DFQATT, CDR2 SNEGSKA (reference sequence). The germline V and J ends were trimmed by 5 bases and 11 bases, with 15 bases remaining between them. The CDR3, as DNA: TGCAGTGCTCCGATAGACCGGGGTGAGCTGTTTTTT. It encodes CSAPIDRGELFF.

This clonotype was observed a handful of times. The CDR3 nucleotides read TGTGCCAGCAGCTTATTGGAGAGTGGCTACACCTTC. Its translation is CASSLLESGYTF. The gene calls are TRBV7-9 and TRBJ1-2; no firm D call. V was cut by 2 bases and J by 7 bases, with 8 bases left in between. This CDR3 is built from 12 residues. Germline V gene data show CDR1 as SEHNR and CDR2 as FQNEAQ (reference sequence).

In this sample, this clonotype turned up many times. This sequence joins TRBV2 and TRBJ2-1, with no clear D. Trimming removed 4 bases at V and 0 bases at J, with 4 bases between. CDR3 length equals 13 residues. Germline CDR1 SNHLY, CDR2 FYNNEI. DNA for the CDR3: TGTGCCAGCAGTGGTGCCTCCTACAATGAGCAGTTCTTC. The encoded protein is CASSGASYNEQFF. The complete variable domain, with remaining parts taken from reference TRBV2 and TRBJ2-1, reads EPEVTQTPSHQVTQMGQEVILRCVPISNHLYFYWYRQILGQKVEFLVSFYNNEISEKSEIFDDQFSVERPDGSNFTLKIRSTKLEDSAMYFCASSGASYNEQFFGPGTRLTVL.

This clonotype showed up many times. Here the CDR3 DNA reads TGTGCCAGCAGCGCTACAGGGGCGGGAAACACCATATATTTT. Encoded protein: CASSATGAGNTIYF. The chain joins TRBV7-2 to TRBJ1-3; 7 bases line up with TRBD1. Germline-derived CDR1 and CDR2 are SGHTA and FQGNSA. The CDR3 length is 14 residues. With 5 bases clipped from V and 4 bases from J, the junction kept 5 bases outside the gene matches.

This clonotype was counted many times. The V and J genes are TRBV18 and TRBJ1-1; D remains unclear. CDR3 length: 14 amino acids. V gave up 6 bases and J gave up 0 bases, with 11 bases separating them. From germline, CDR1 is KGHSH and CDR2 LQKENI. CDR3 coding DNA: TGTGCCAGCTCTAGGCAACCAATGAACACTGAAGCTTTCTTT. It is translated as CASSRQPMNTEAFF.

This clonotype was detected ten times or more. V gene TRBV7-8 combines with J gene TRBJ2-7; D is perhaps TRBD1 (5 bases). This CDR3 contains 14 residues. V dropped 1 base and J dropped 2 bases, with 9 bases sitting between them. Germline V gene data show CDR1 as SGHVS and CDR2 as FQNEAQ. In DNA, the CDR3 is TGTGCCAGCAGCTTAGAGCGACAGACCTACGAGCAGTACTTC. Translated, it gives CASSLERQTYEQYF.

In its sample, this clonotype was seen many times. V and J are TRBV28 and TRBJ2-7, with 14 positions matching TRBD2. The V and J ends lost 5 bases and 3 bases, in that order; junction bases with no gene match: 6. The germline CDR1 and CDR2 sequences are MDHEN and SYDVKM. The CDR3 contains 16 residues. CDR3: CASSLGLAGGRYEQYF. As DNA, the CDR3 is TGTGCCAGCAGTCTCGGACTAGCGGGAGGCCGCTACGAGCAGTACTTC.

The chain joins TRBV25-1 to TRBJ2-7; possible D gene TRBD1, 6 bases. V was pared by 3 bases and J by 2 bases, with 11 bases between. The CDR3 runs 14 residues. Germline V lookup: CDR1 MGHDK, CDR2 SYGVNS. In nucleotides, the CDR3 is TGTGCCAGCAGTGAGCATGGACAGCCCTACGAGCAGTACTTC. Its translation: CASSEHGQPYEQYF.

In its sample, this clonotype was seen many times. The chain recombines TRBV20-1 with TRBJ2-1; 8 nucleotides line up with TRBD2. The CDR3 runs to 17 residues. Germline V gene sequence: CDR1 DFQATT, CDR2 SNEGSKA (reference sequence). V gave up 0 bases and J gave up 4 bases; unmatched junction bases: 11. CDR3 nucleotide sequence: TGCAGTGCTAGAGATTGGCCCCCGCGGGAGGCATACAATGAGCAGTTCTTC. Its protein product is CSARDWPPREAYNEQFF.

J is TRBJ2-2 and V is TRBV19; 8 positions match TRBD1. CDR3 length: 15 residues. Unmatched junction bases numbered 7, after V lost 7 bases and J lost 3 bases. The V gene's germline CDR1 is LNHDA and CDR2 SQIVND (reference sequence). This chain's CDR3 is CASTRDRWDTGELFF. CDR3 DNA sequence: TGTGCCAGTACTCGGGACAGGTGGGACACCGGGGAGCTGTTTTTT.

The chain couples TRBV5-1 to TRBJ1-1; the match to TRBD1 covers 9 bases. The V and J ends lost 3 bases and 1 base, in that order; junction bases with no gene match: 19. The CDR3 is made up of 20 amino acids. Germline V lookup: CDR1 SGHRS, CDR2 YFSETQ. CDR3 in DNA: TGCGCCAGCAGCTGGAAGGACAGGGGAAGGGCCTCATGGGGGAACACTGAAGCTTTCTTT. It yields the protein CASSWKDRGRASWGNTEAFF. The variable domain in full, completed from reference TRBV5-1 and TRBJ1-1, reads KAGVTQTPRYLIKTRGQQVTLSCSPISGHRSVSWYQQTPGQGLQFLFEYFSETQRNKGNFPGRFSGRQFSNSRSEMNVSTLELGDSALYLCASSWKDRGRASWGNTEAFFGQGTRLTVV.

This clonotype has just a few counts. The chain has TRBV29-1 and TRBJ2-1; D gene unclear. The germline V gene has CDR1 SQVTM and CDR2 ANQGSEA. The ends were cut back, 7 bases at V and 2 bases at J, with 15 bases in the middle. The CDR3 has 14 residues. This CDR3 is CSAPAEPTYNEQFF. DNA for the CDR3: TGCAGCGCCCCCGCGGAGCCCACCTACAATGAGCAGTTCTTC.

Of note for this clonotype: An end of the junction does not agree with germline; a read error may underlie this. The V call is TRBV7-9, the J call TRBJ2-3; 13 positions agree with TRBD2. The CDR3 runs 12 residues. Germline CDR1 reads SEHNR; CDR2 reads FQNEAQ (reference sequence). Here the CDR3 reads CASSLTSGRGHF. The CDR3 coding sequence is TGTGCCAGCAGCTTAACTAGCGGGAGGGGTCATTTT.

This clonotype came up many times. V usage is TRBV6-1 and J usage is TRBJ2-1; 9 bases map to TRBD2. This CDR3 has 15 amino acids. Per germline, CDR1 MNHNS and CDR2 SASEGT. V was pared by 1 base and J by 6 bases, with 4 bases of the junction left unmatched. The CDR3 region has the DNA TGTGCCAGCAGTGAAGATACTAGCGGGTCCAATGAGCAGTTCTTC. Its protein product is CASSEDTSGSNEQFF.

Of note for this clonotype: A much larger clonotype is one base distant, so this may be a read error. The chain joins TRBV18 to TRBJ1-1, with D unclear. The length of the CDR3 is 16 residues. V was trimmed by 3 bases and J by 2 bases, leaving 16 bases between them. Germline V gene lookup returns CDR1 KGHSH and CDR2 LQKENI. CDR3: CASSPDIIGINTEAFF. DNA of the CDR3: TGTGCCAGCTCACCCGATATAATAGGGATCAACACTGAAGCTTTCTTT.